One and the same sample provided the 5 T cell receptor beta chains below, sequenced in a study of blood T cells in healthy people across ages. Using a J-beta primer mix together with a sample-barcoded 5' primer, a second PCR was run for about 6 to 11 cycles. One entry per CDR3 protein, called by TCRdb with MiXCR from the 5' RACE reads. The sample lists hundreds of thousands of distinct CDR3 sequences, approximately 24% occurring once. These data also featured in a second study, about T cells of mothers and their children.

The sequencing sample was made of blood. Receptors were obtained from a boy younger than 18 in good health.

This clonotype was detected only a few times. The chain carries TRBV5-5 and TRBJ2-3; 10 positions match TRBD2. The germline CDR1 and CDR2 sequences are SGHKS and YYEKEE (reference sequence). The length of the CDR3 is 15 residues. The junction had 9 bases not matched to a gene; V was cut back by 9 bases and J by 2 bases. The CDR3 is CAIASGGSSTDTQYF. The CDR3 DNA sequence: TGTGCCATAGCTAGCGGGGGATCTTCCACAGATACGCAGTATTTT.

In its sample, this clonotype was seen a few times. The CDR3 here is CSVGDSDEQYF. The CDR3 DNA sequence: TGCAGCGTTGGTGATTCCGACGAGCAGTACTTC. V gene TRBV29-1 combines with J gene TRBJ2-7; no definite D call. V lost 4 bases to trimming and J lost 5 bases, with 9 bases between them. Germline assignment: CDR1 SQVTM and CDR2 ANQGSEA. This CDR3 region has 11 residues.

This clonotype was seen many times. The gene calls are TRBV5-1 and TRBJ1-2, with 7 bases aligning to TRBD1. CDR1 SGHRS and CDR2 YFSETQ come from the germline V gene. The CDR3 covers 13 residues. V gave up 3 bases and J gave up 4 bases; unmatched junction bases: 3. The CDR3 sequence: CASSSRTGYGYTF. CDR3 in DNA: TGCGCCAGCAGCTCCAGGACAGGCTATGGCTACACCTTC.

This clonotype was detected a few times. The chain uses TRBV28 and TRBJ2-1; 8 nucleotides agree with TRBD1. Trimming at V came to 6 bases and at J to 8 bases, leaving 0 bases not matched to a gene. From germline, CDR1 is MDHEN and CDR2 SYDVKM. There are 11 residues in the CDR3. As DNA, the CDR3 is TGTGCCAGCAGACAGGGGGATGAGCAGTTCTTC. It translates to CASRQGDEQFF.

This clonotype was found a few times. The chain carries TRBV7-3 and TRBJ2-1, with 7 bases fitting TRBD1. CDR1 is SGHTA, CDR2 FQGTGA, per germline. The CDR3 extends over 17 amino acids. With 5 bases clipped from V and 4 bases from J, the junction kept 14 bases outside the gene matches. The CDR3 loop is CASSPTQGTPRYNEQFF. The CDR3 DNA reads TGTGCCAGCAGCCCCACACAGGGGACCCCCCGATACAATGAGCAGTTCTTC.